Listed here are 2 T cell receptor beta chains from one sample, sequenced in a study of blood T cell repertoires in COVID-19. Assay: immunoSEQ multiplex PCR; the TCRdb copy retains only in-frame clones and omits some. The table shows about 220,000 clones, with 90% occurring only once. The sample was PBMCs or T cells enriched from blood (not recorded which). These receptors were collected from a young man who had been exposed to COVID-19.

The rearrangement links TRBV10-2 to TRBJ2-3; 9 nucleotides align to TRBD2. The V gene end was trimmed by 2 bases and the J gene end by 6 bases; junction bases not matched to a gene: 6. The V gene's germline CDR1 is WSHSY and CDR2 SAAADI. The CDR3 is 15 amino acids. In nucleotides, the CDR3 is TGCGCCAGCAGTGAGATAGCGGGGGCGTGGGATACGCAGTATTTT. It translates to CASSEIAGAWDTQYF.

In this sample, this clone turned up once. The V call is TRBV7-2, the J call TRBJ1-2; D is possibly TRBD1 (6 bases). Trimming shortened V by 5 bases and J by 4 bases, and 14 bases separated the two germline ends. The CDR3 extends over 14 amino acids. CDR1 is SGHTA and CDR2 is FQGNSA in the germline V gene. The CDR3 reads CASSPGTIAYGYTF. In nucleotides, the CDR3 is TGTGCCAGCAGCCCCGGGACAATAGCCTATGGCTACACCTTC.